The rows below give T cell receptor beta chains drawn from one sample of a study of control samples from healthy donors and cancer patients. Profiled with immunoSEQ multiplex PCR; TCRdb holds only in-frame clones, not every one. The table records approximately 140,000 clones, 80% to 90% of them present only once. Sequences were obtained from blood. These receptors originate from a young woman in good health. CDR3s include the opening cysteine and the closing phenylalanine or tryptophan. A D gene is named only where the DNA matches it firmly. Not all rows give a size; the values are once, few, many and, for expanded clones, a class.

TGTGCCAGCAGCCAAGATCCCCACACAGGGATACTCTATGGCTACACCTTC CASSQDPHTGILYGYTF NA TRBJ1-2 NA TRBV3-1/TRBV3-2
TGTGCCAGCAGCTACCCGGCGGCGGGGGCAGAGACCCAGTACTTC CASSYPAAGAETQYF NA TRBJ2-5 NA TRBV5-6
TGTGCCAGCAGCTACAACAGTGGCTACACCTTC CASSYNSGYTF NA TRBJ1-2 NA TRBV9
TGTGCTAGCAGCTCCAGACTAGCGGGAGGGCCAGATACGCAGTATTTT CASSSRLAGGPDTQYF TRBD2 TRBJ2-3 NA TRBV7-7
TGTGCAAGTCGCTTGAGCCAAGAGACCCAGTACTTC CASRLSQETQYF NA TRBJ2-5 NA TRBV12-2
TGTGCCAGCAGCGTACACGAGAATCAGCCCCAGCATTTT CASSVHENQPQHF NA TRBJ1-5 NA TRBV9
TGTGCCAGCAGCCCCCCGACTAGCGGGAGGAATCCAGATACGCAGTATTTT CASSPPTSGRNPDTQYF TRBD2 TRBJ2-3 NA TRBV7-3
TGCGCCAGCAGCAAGAGGGACTCTGGAAACACCATATATTTT CASSKRDSGNTIYF NA TRBJ1-3 NA TRBV5-1
TGCAGCGTTGGAGGGAGATTTGGTTACAATGAGCAGTTCTTC CSVGGRFGYNEQFF NA TRBJ2-1 NA TRBV29-1
TGTGCCAGCAGTGAAGTTAGCGGGAGTAGGGATACGCAGTATTTT CASSEVSGSRDTQYF TRBD2 TRBJ2-3 NA TRBV2
TGTGCCTGGAGTGTGAGCGAATGGAGGAACACTGAAGCTTTCTTT CAWSVSEWRNTEAFF NA TRBJ1-1 NA TRBV30
TGTGCCAGCAGCTTGCAACAGGCGAACACTGAAGCTTTCTTT CASSLQQANTEAFF NA TRBJ1-1 NA TRBV5-5
TGTGCCAGTAGTACACGGGACAGGAATGAAAAACTGTTTTTT CASSTRDRNEKLFF TRBD1 TRBJ1-4 NA TRBV19
TGCGCCAGCAGCTTGGCGTGGAACACTGAAGCTTTCTTT CASSLAWNTEAFF NA TRBJ1-1 NA TRBV5-1
TGTGCCAGCATTGTCAACAGGGTTACCCACTTC CASIVNRVTHF NA TRBJ1-2 once TRBV6-5
TGTGCCAGCAGCTTGGTGGGGTCGAGTCGAGAGACCCAGTACTTC CASSLVGSSRETQYF NA TRBJ2-5 NA TRBV5-5
TGTGCCAGCAGTCGAGGGGGCTACTATGGCTACACCTTC CASSRGGYYGYTF TRBD1 TRBJ1-2 NA TRBV28
TGTGCCAGCAAGCGAGCGGGACTTAGCACAGATACGCAGTATTTT CASKRAGLSTDTQYF TRBD2 TRBJ2-3 NA TRBV2
TGTGCCAGCAGCTCCCGGGGCACCGGGGAGCTGTTTTTT CASSSRGTGELFF NA TRBJ2-2 NA TRBV7-9
TGTGCCAGCAGCGTAGATTCGGAAGGCGGCACTGAAGCTTTCTTT CASSVDSEGGTEAFF NA TRBJ1-1 few TRBV9
TGTGCCAGCAGCAAGGAAAGCGGGGGGAGCTCCTACAATGAGCAGTTCTTC CASSKESGGSSYNEQFF NA TRBJ2-1 NA TRBV21-1
TGTGCCAGCAGTGATTTCGGGAGTGAAGAGACCCAGTACTTC CASSDFGSEETQYF NA TRBJ2-5 NA TRBV2
TGTGCCAGCAGCTTCGCCCAAAGGACTGTAGCGGGAGCAGGGAATGAGCAGTTCTTC CASSFAQRTVAGAGNEQFF TRBD2 TRBJ2-1 few TRBV11-2
TGCAGCGTTGGTAGTAGCGGTAACACCGGGGAGCTGTTTTTT CSVGSSGNTGELFF NA TRBJ2-2 NA TRBV29-1
TGTGCCAGCAGTCATGGGACAGGGCATGACTATGGCTACACCTTC CASSHGTGHDYGYTF TRBD1 TRBJ1-2 NA TRBV28
TGTGCCAGTAGTCAATTTTTTGGGGGAACTGGGGCCAACGTCCTGACTTTC CASSQFFGGTGANVLTF NA TRBJ2-6 NA TRBV19
TGTGCCTGGAGGGAGGAGGGACGGCAACCCTACGAGCAGTACTTC CAWREEGRQPYEQYF NA TRBJ2-7 NA TRBV30
TGCGCCAGCAGCTTCCCGGGTAACGACGAGCAGTACTTC CASSFPGNDEQYF NA TRBJ2-7 NA TRBV5-1
TGTGCCAGCAGCCCCTATAGCGGGAGGGGCACAGATACGCAGTATTTT CASSPYSGRGTDTQYF TRBD2 TRBJ2-3 NA TRBV7-8
TGTGCCAGCAGCCCTTCCGGGACAGGGGGTATCTATGGCTACACCTTC CASSPSGTGGIYGYTF TRBD1 TRBJ1-2 NA TRBV7-9
TGTGCCAGCAGCGCTGTTGGGGGCCAAGAGACCCAGTACTTC CASSAVGGQETQYF NA TRBJ2-5 NA TRBV5-4
TGTGCCAGCAGTTCGGTGCAAGAGACCCAGTACTTC CASSSVQETQYF NA TRBJ2-5 NA TRBV5-4
TGTGCCAGCGGAGGCCCGGCCTACGAGCAGTACTTC CASGGPAYEQYF NA TRBJ2-7 NA TRBV3-1/TRBV3-2
TGTGCCAGCAGCCCGGGACCTTTTATGAACACTGAAGCTTTCTTT CASSPGPFMNTEAFF NA TRBJ1-1 NA TRBV5-5
TGTGCCAGCAGCCAATCAGGGTCCAACTACAATGAGCAGTTCTTC CASSQSGSNYNEQFF NA TRBJ2-1 NA TRBV2
TGCGCCAGCAGCCCTCCCTTGGGTAGGTCCTACGAGCAGTACTTC CASSPPLGRSYEQYF NA TRBJ2-7 NA TRBV5-1
TGTGCCAGCAGTGAAGTGCAAATGGGCACTGAAGCTTTCTTT CASSEVQMGTEAFF NA TRBJ1-1 NA TRBV6-1
TGTGCCAGCAGCTTATCAGGGGCGGCAGATACGCAGTATTTT CASSLSGAADTQYF NA TRBJ2-3 NA TRBV7-2
TGCGCCAGCAGCCTCCGGACAGGCGGCTACGAGCAGTACTTC CASSLRTGGYEQYF TRBD1 TRBJ2-7 NA TRBV5-1
TGCGCCAGCAGCTGGACTAGCGACCTTGGGGAGCAGTACTTC CASSWTSDLGEQYF TRBD2 TRBJ2-7 NA TRBV5-1
TGCGCCAGCAGCTTGGACACAGACTTAGAAGCTTTCTTT CASSLDTDLEAFF NA TRBJ1-1 NA TRBV5-1
TGTGCCAGCAGTGAAAGCTGGGAAACTTCCCAGCCCCAGCATTTT CASSESWETSQPQHF NA TRBJ1-5 NA TRBV6-1
TGTGCCAGCAGCAAAAGCGGGAGCGATAGGACGGGTGAGCAGTTCTTC CASSKSGSDRTGEQFF TRBD2 TRBJ2-1 NA TRBV9
TGTGCCAGCAGTCTAGCGGGAGGGTATGAGCAGTTCTTC CASSLAGGYEQFF TRBD2 TRBJ2-1 once TRBV27
TGTGCCAGTAGTATGGGGCCAGCCGAAATGAACACTGAAGCTTTCTTT CASSMGPAEMNTEAFF NA TRBJ1-1 NA TRBV19
TGTGCCAGCAAAGGACGGGGGAACACTGAAGCTTTCTTT CASKGRGNTEAFF NA TRBJ1-1 NA TRBV21-1
TGTGCCAGCAGCTCCCGACAAGGAGGGGTCAATGAAAAACTGTTTTTT CASSSRQGGVNEKLFF NA TRBJ1-4 NA TRBV5-4
TGTGCCAGTAGTATAGCACAGGGAGACAATGAGCAGTTCTTC CASSIAQGDNEQFF NA TRBJ2-1 NA TRBV19
TGTGCCAGCAGTCTGGACAGGTACACTGAAGCTTTCTTT CASSLDRYTEAFF TRBD1 TRBJ1-1 NA TRBV6-6
TGCGCCAGCAGTGATCGACACGGACAGGGGAGCGTGAACATTCAGTACTTC CASSDRHGQGSVNIQYF TRBD1 TRBJ2-4 NA TRBV10-1
TGTGCCAGCAATCCGACAGGGGTAACTGAAGCTTTCTTT CASNPTGVTEAFF TRBD1 TRBJ1-1 NA TRBV2
TGTGCCAGTGTGGTGGGAGCGGGACAGCCCCAGCATTTT CASVVGAGQPQHF NA TRBJ1-5 NA TRBV2
TGTGCCAGCAGCGCAGGGGGACTAGATACGCAGTATTTT CASSAGGLDTQYF NA TRBJ2-3 NA TRBV6-6
TGCGCCAGCAGCGGGACAACAGGGAATGAGCAGTTCTTC CASSGTTGNEQFF NA TRBJ2-1 NA TRBV5-1
TGTGCCACCAGTGACCCGGGACGCCCATTCTCCGGGGAGCTGTTTTTT CATSDPGRPFSGELFF NA TRBJ2-2 once TRBV24-1
TGTGCCAGCAGCCCACGGACTAGCGGGGTTCACAATGAGCAGTTCTTC CASSPRTSGVHNEQFF TRBD2 TRBJ2-1 few TRBV7-2
TGTGCCACCAGCAGAGTTCTAGCGGGAGGGCCAGATACGCAGTATTTT CATSRVLAGGPDTQYF TRBD2 TRBJ2-3 NA TRBV15
TGTGCCAGCAGCCCCACTAGCGGGAATTACAATGAGCAGTTCTTC CASSPTSGNYNEQFF TRBD2 TRBJ2-1 NA TRBV7-2
TGTGCCTGGAGTGGAGACTGGAACACTGAAGCTTTCTTT CAWSGDWNTEAFF NA TRBJ1-1 NA TRBV30